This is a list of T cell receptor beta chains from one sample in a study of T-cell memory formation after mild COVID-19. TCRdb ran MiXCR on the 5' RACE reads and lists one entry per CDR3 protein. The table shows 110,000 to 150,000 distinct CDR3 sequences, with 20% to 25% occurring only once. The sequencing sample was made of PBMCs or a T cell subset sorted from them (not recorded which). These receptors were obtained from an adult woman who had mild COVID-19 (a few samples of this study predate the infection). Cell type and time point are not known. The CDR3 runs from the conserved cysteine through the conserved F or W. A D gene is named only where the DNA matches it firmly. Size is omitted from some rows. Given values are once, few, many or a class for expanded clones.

TGTGCCAGCAGCTTAGACAGGGGCAACGAGCAGTACTTC | CASSLDRGNEQYF | TRBD1 | 13 | TRBV7-9 | few | TRBJ2-7
TGTGCCAGCAGCTTAGAAATGAACACTGAAGCTTTCTTT | CASSLEMNTEAFF | . | 13 | TRBV7-6 | . | TRBJ1-1
TGTGCCAGCAGCTTAGTGGCAGGGGGAGGAAGTCAGCCCCAGCATTTT | CASSLVAGGGSQPQHF | TRBD1 | 16 | TRBV7-9 | few | TRBJ1-5
TGTGCCATCAGTGAGACGAGCACAGATACGCAGTATTTT | CAISETSTDTQYF | . | 13 | TRBV10-3 | few | TRBJ2-3
TGCGCCAGCAGCCTAGCGTCAGGGTGGGAGACCCAGTACTTC | CASSLASGWETQYF | . | 14 | TRBV5-1 | . | TRBJ2-5
TGTGCCAGCGGCCTAGCGGGAGGGAGCTCCTACAATGAGCAGTTCTTC | CASGLAGGSSYNEQFF | TRBD2 | 16 | TRBV12-3/TRBV12-4 | . | TRBJ2-1
TGTGCCAGCCGCCGACTAGCGGGGCCTTCCTACGAGCAGTACTTC | CASRRLAGPSYEQYF | TRBD2 | 15 | TRBV2 | . | TRBJ2-7
TGCAGTGCTAGGCGTACCACGACTAGACCATCCACAGATACGCAGTATTTT | CSARRTTTRPSTDTQYF | . | 17 | TRBV20-1 | few | TRBJ2-3
TGTGCCAGCAGCGCCCGGACAGGAGAGACCCAGTACTTC | CASSARTGETQYF | TRBD1 | 13 | TRBV9 | . | TRBJ2-5
TGTGCCAGCAGCTTGATGTGGGTGACCGACAAGGGAGGGCAAGAGACCCAGTACTTC | CASSLMWVTDKGGQETQYF | TRBD2 | 19 | TRBV7-9 | . | TRBJ2-5
TGTGCCAGCAGTGACTCTAGGAGGGGAGGGAATGAGCAGTTCTTC | CASSDSRRGGNEQFF | TRBD2 | 15 | TRBV6-4 | many | TRBJ2-1
TGTGCCAGCAGAGAGGGGACACTGTCTGGAAACACCATATATTTT | CASREGTLSGNTIYF | . | 15 | TRBV2 | few | TRBJ1-3
TGTGCCGGTAGTATAGTAGGGGGGCACACAGATACGCAGTATTTT | CAGSIVGGHTDTQYF | . | 15 | TRBV19 | . | TRBJ2-3
TGTGCCATCAGTGACCCGAGCGGGGGGGCTTCCTACAATGAGCAGTTCTTC | CAISDPSGGASYNEQFF | TRBD2 | 17 | TRBV10-3 | . | TRBJ2-1
TGCGCCAGCAGCCAGGGGGAGGTGGCCAGGTTGAATGAAAAACTGTTTTTT | CASSQGEVARLNEKLFF | . | 17 | TRBV4-1 | few | TRBJ1-4
TGTGCCAGTAGTCCCATGACAGGTTCGGGGGAGCTGTTTTTT | CASSPMTGSGELFF | . | 14 | TRBV19 | few | TRBJ2-2
TGTGCCAGCAGCTCGTGGACAGGGGTGAACACTGAAGCTTTCTTT | CASSSWTGVNTEAFF | TRBD1 | 15 | TRBV7-9 | . | TRBJ1-1
TGTGCCAGCAGCTTCGGACAGGGGGGAGGTCAGCCCCAGCATTTT | CASSFGQGGGQPQHF | TRBD1 | 15 | TRBV7-9 | few | TRBJ1-5
TGTGCCAGCAGCTTATTTTCGAGTGAGGCCAAGGAGCCCCAGCATTTT | CASSLFSSEAKEPQHF | . | 16 | TRBV7-9 | . | TRBJ1-5
TGTGCCAGCAGCCATGAGACCATCGACAGGGGGGTCTACAATGAGCAGTTCTTC | CASSHETIDRGVYNEQFF | TRBD1 | 18 | TRBV3-1 | few | TRBJ2-1
TGCGCCAGCAGCCGGACAGGGCGAGTCCAAGAGACCCAGTACTTC | CASSRTGRVQETQYF | TRBD1 | 15 | TRBV5-1 | once | TRBJ2-5
TGCAGTGCTAGTCAACAGGATACGCAGTATTTT | CSASQQDTQYF | . | 11 | TRBV20-1 | . | TRBJ2-3
TGTGCCAGCAGCTCATCCGGGACTCGGATCAAGTACAATGAGCAGTTCTTC | CASSSSGTRIKYNEQFF | . | 17 | TRBV7-2 | few | TRBJ2-1
TGCAGTGCGATCCTATGGACAGCAAGAACCTACGAGCAGTACTTC | CSAILWTARTYEQYF | . | 15 | TRBV20-1 | few | TRBJ2-7
TGTGCCAGCAGCTTATCTTTTGATGAAAAACTGTTTTTT | CASSLSFDEKLFF | . | 13 | TRBV7-8 | few | TRBJ1-4
TGTGCCAGCAGTGGGAGTCCCTACCGGGAGCTAAAGGGCACTGAAGCTTTCTTT | CASSGSPYRELKGTEAFF | . | 18 | TRBV12-3/TRBV12-4 | . | TRBJ1-1
TGCGCCAGCAGCGATAGCCTTTTAACCGGGGAGCTGTTTTTT | CASSDSLLTGELFF | . | 14 | TRBV5-1 | . | TRBJ2-2
TGTGCCAGCACTTTTCCTAGTAGGGCCGAAGCTTTCTTT | CASTFPSRAEAFF | . | 13 | TRBV11-2 | few | TRBJ1-1
TGTGCCAGCAGTGAAGGGGGAGGATCTTCCCGTGAGCAGTTCTTC | CASSEGGGSSREQFF | . | 15 | TRBV2 | few | TRBJ2-1
TGTGCCATCGTGCGGGGTCCCTATGGCTACACCTTC | CAIVRGPYGYTF | . | 12 | TRBV7-2 | many | TRBJ1-2
TGTGCCAGCAGTCTAACGGAACGGCGAGGGGATACGCAGTATTTT | CASSLTERRGDTQYF | . | 15 | TRBV6-5 | few | TRBJ2-3
TGCGCCAGCAGCCAAGAGCTACGGGGGAGCACTGAAGCTTTCTTT | CASSQELRGSTEAFF | . | 15 | TRBV4-1 | . | TRBJ1-1
TGTGCCAGCAGCTTAGCCGGCTGGGTAAGTGAGCAGTTCTTC | CASSLAGWVSEQFF | . | 14 | TRBV11-2 | few | TRBJ2-1
TGTGCCTGGAGTGTAATCGGGGGTGACACCGGGGAGCTGTTTTTT | CAWSVIGGDTGELFF | . | 15 | TRBV30 | few | TRBJ2-2
TGTGCCAGCAGCCAGGGACTAGCGGGGGGCACAGATACGCAGTATTTT | CASSQGLAGGTDTQYF | TRBD2 | 16 | TRBV5-8 | many | TRBJ2-3
TGCGCCAGCAGCCAAAGTCACGGGACCTACGAGCAGTACTTC | CASSQSHGTYEQYF | . | 14 | TRBV4-1 | . | TRBJ2-7
TGTGCCAGCCGGAATCCAAGCACAGATACGCAGTATTTT | CASRNPSTDTQYF | . | 13 | TRBV12-3/TRBV12-4 | few | TRBJ2-3
TGTGCCAGCAGCTTAGTTTATCTAGCGGGAGGTCCAACCTACAATGAGCAGTTCTTC | CASSLVYLAGGPTYNEQFF | TRBD2 | 19 | TRBV7-2 | . | TRBJ2-1
TGCGCCAGCAGCCAAGGGATAGCGGCCTCCTACAATGAGCAGTTCTTC | CASSQGIAASYNEQFF | . | 16 | TRBV4-1 | . | TRBJ2-1
TGCAGTGCTAGAGAGAGGGGTATCACTGAAGCTTTCTTT | CSARERGITEAFF | . | 13 | TRBV20-1 | . | TRBJ1-1
TGCGCCAGCAGCCAAGGAATTGGGCGCACTGAAGCTTTCTTT | CASSQGIGRTEAFF | . | 14 | TRBV4-3 | . | TRBJ1-1
TGTGCCAGCAGCTGGGGGGACAGCGGCCTCAATGAGCAGTTCTTC | CASSWGDSGLNEQFF | . | 15 | TRBV27 | . | TRBJ2-1
TGTGCCAGCAGGGGGGACAGAATGAACACTGAAGCTTTCTTT | CASRGDRMNTEAFF | TRBD1 | 14 | TRBV12-3/TRBV12-4 | few | TRBJ1-1
TGTGCCAGCAGTATCGGGCAACCCGGCAATCAGCCCCAGCATTTT | CASSIGQPGNQPQHF | . | 15 | TRBV6-5 | few | TRBJ1-5
TGTGCCAGCAGACCGGGGAGCTCCTACGAGCAGTACTTC | CASRPGSSYEQYF | . | 13 | TRBV12-3/TRBV12-4 | few | TRBJ2-7
TGTGCCAGCAGGGATACTAGCGGGTTCGGGGATACGCAGTATTTT | CASRDTSGFGDTQYF | TRBD2 | 15 | TRBV6-1 | . | TRBJ2-3
TGCAGCGGCCACAGGGACCTGAACACTGAAGCTTTCTTT | CSGHRDLNTEAFF | . | 13 | TRBV29-1 | . | TRBJ1-1
TGTGCCATCAGTGAGCCCCGACCGGGTTACCAAGAGACCCAGTACTTC | CAISEPRPGYQETQYF | . | 16 | TRBV10-3 | . | TRBJ2-5
TGTGCCAGCAGCCTAGGGGGCTTTGGCTACGAGCAGTACTTC | CASSLGGFGYEQYF | TRBD1 | 14 | TRBV6-5 | few | TRBJ2-7
TGTGCCAGCAGCACATCGCGACTAGAGGAGACCCAGTACTTC | CASSTSRLEETQYF | . | 14 | TRBV9 | . | TRBJ2-5